The 19 T cell receptor beta chains reported below all come from one sample, sequenced in a study of cytotoxic CD8 clonotypes in ibrutinib-treated CLL. This table comes from immunoSEQ multiplex PCR, and its TCRdb copy is limited to in-frame clones, with some not included. The sample holds 45,000 or so clones, more than 55% seen once. Sequencing used PBMCs, obtained after 24 months of ibrutinib treatment. The origin of the receptors is a human donor with chronic lymphocytic leukemia.

The gene calls are TRBV7-6 and TRBJ2-5; TRBD2 agrees at 8 bases. The CDR3 is 15 amino acids. V shed 4 bases and J 3 bases; nucleotides not matched to a gene: 7. In germline, CDR1 is SGHVS, CDR2 FNYEAQ. The DNA of the CDR3 is TGTGCCAGCAGCTCGCCCCAGCGGGGGAAAGAGACCCAGTACTTC. This sequence encodes CASSSPQRGKETQYF.

This clone has a count of ten or more. The CDR3 DNA reads TGTGCCAGCACCTCAGGCCGATACTCCTACGAGCAGTACTTC. Encoded protein: CASTSGRYSYEQYF. The chain couples TRBV7-9 to TRBJ2-7; D gene unclear. CDR1 and CDR2 (germline): SEHNR, FQNEAQ (reference sequence). This CDR3 contains 14 residues. V dropped 7 bases and J dropped 0 bases, with 13 bases sitting between them. Based on the CDR3 plus reference TRBV7-9 and TRBJ2-7, the full variable domain is DTGVSQNPRHKITKRGQNVTFRCDPISEHNRLYWYRQTLGQGPEFLTYFQNEAQLEKSRLLSDRFSAERPKGSFSTLEIQRTEQGDSAMYLCASTSGRYSYEQYFGPGTRLTVT.

This clone was seen once. The chain is built from TRBV5-1 and TRBJ2-1; D possibly corresponds to TRBD2 (6 bases). Trimming removed 7 bases from V and 10 bases from J, with 18 bases in between. The CDR3 contains 13 residues. The germline CDR1 and CDR2 sequences are SGHRS and YFSETQ. The CDR3 DNA is TGCGCCAGCGGAGAGCTCCCCGGGGGAGAGCAGTTCTTC. Protein product: CASGELPGGEQFF.

V is TRBV19 and J is TRBJ2-6; 7 bases agree with TRBD1. With V trimmed by 4 bases and J by 0 bases, 6 bases remained unmatched. Germline loops: CDR1 LNHDA, CDR2 SQIVND (reference sequence). CDR3 length: 17 residues. CDR3 sequence: CASSKTGASSGANVLTF. In DNA form, the CDR3 reads TGTGCCAGTAGTAAAACAGGGGCCAGCTCTGGGGCCAACGTCCTGACTTTC. Together with reference TRBV19 and TRBJ2-6, the CDR3 gives the full variable domain: DGGITQSPKYLFRKEGQNVTLSCEQNLNHDAMYWYRQDPGQGLRLIYYSQIVNDFQKGDIAEGYSVSREKKESFPLTVTSAQKNPTAFYLCASSKTGASSGANVLTFGAGSRLTVL.

The DNA for the CDR3 is TGTGCCAGCAGTGAAGGGGCAGGGGGCGCGGAGCAGCCCCAGCATTTT. Translation gives CASSEGAGGAEQPQHF. The J gene is TRBJ1-5, the V gene TRBV6-1, with 8 bases lining up with TRBD1. Germline CDR1 is MNHNS and CDR2 is SASEGT. The CDR3 loop spans 16 amino acids. The J segment lost 7 bases and the V segment lost 1 base, leaving 9 bases of the junction unmatched.

This clone has only a few counts. CDR3 protein: CASSPTEALYGYTF. The CDR3 nucleotides read TGTGCCAGCAGCCCCACCGAAGCCCTCTATGGCTACACCTTC. V is TRBV9 and J is TRBJ1-2; D is ambiguous. CDR3 size: 14 residues. Germline-derived CDR1 and CDR2 are SGDLS and YYNGEE. Trimming removed 4 bases at V and 4 bases at J, with 14 bases between.

The genes are TRBV19 and TRBJ2-1; 8 bases line up with TRBD1. Losses at the gene ends were 0 bases for V and 6 bases for J; bases not matched to a gene: 13. This CDR3 has 18 residues. Germline CDR1 reads LNHDA; CDR2 reads SQIVND (reference sequence). As DNA, the CDR3 is TGTGCCAGTAGTATAGAACCGAGAGGACAGGGAAGAGGCAATGAGCAGTTCTTC. It translates to CASSIEPRGQGRGNEQFF.

The CDR3 here is CASSYTEGGTQYF. The CDR3 region has the DNA TGTGCCAGCAGTTACACCGAGGGGGGTACGCAGTATTTT. This chain links TRBV2 with TRBJ2-3; D may match TRBD1 or TRBD2 (6 bases each). The CDR3 contains 13 residues. Per germline, CDR1 SNHLY and CDR2 FYNNEI. Trimming shortened V by 5 bases and J by 8 bases, and 14 bases separated the two germline ends.

CDR3 sequence: CASSLGKNTEAFF. CDR3 nucleotides: TGCGCCAGCAGCTTGGGGAAGAACACTGAAGCTTTCTTT. The J gene is TRBJ1-1, the V gene TRBV5-1, with D uncertain. The V and J ends lost 0 bases and 1 base respectively, with 4 bases between them. Germline CDR1 is SGHRS and CDR2 is YFSETQ. The CDR3 loop spans 13 amino acids.

A few counts support this clone. This chain joins TRBV11-2 and TRBJ2-7, with 8 bases identical to TRBD2. J was trimmed by 0 bases and V by 5 bases; bases with no gene match: 9. Germline CDR1 and CDR2: SGHAT and FQNNGV. This CDR3 has 16 amino acids. The CDR3 region is CASSLQTSVSSYEQYF. CDR3 coding DNA: TGTGCCAGCAGCCTCCAGACTAGCGTGAGCTCCTACGAGCAGTACTTC.

The chain recombines TRBV19 with TRBJ1-1, with D hard to call. The CDR3 length is 16 residues. The germline V gene encodes CDR1 LNHDA and CDR2 SQIVND (reference sequence). V was trimmed by 6 bases and J by 0 bases, leaving 17 bases between them. The CDR3 sequence is CASRTPGASMNTEAFF. The CDR3 region has the DNA TGTGCCAGTAGGACACCAGGCGCCTCTATGAACACTGAAGCTTTCTTT.

The chain recombines TRBV2 with TRBJ2-7; D not certain. Germline loops: CDR1 SNHLY, CDR2 FYNNEI. The CDR3 runs to 11 residues. Trimming took 8 bases from V and 2 from J, leaving 7 bases between them. The CDR3 nucleotides are TGTGCCAGCCTACAGACCTACGAGCAGTACTTC. The encoded protein is CASLQTYEQYF. The full variable domain, in which reference TRBV2 and TRBJ2-7 provide the parts outside the CDR3, is EPEVTQTPSHQVTQMGQEVILRCVPISNHLYFYWYRQILGQKVEFLVSFYNNEISEKSEIFDDQFSVERPDGSNFTLKIRSTKLEDSAMYFCASLQTYEQYFGPGTRLTVT.

This chain connects TRBV7-4 to TRBJ2-7, with D perhaps given as TRBD1 or TRBD2 (5 bases each). V lost 7 bases and J lost 0, with 13 bases in between. Germline lookup yields CDR1 SGHVT and CDR2 SQSDAQ. The CDR3 spans 14 residues. CDR3 region: CASTSGTVSYEQYF. The CDR3 DNA is TGTGCCAGCACATCCGGGACGGTCTCCTACGAGCAGTACTTC.

There are a few counts of this clone. The rearrangement links TRBV2 to TRBJ1-5; D is unresolved. The V gene lost 8 bases and the J gene lost 0 bases, with 8 bases spanning the gap. Germline lookup yields CDR1 SNHLY and CDR2 FYNNEI. The CDR3 is 13 residues long. The CDR3 here is CASLARSNQPQHF. The CDR3 region has the DNA TGTGCCAGCCTAGCCCGTAGCAATCAGCCCCAGCATTTT.

This clone has only a few counts. The chain uses TRBV29-1 and TRBJ1-1; D is ambiguous. Germline V gene lookup returns CDR1 SQVTM and CDR2 ANQGSEA. The CDR3 sequence is 10 residues long. V was shortened by 3 bases and J by 7 bases, with 6 bases between the two germline ends. The CDR3 loop reads CSVDTDEAFF. In nucleotides, the CDR3 is TGCAGCGTTGATACAGATGAAGCTTTCTTT.

The V and J genes are TRBV5-1 and TRBJ1-6; 8 positions agree with TRBD1. The CDR3 has 14 residues. The V and J ends lost 3 bases and 5 bases, in that order; junction bases with no gene match: 1. CDR1 is SGHRS and CDR2 is YFSETQ in the germline V gene. CDR3 region: CASSWGQDNSPLHF. CDR3 DNA: TGCGCCAGCAGCTGGGGACAGGATAATTCACCCCTCCACTTT.

By share, this clone ranks as medium-sized. V gene TRBV7-6 combines with J gene TRBJ1-6; the D gene is possibly TRBD1 (6 bases). Germline lookup yields CDR1 SGHVS and CDR2 FNYEAQ. With 0 bases removed from V and 9 bases from J, the gap between germline ends came to 12 bases. The CDR3 totals 15 residues. The CDR3 is CASSLAGGRGSPLHF. The CDR3 DNA reads as TGTGCCAGCAGCTTAGCCGGGGGCAGGGGTTCACCCCTCCACTTT.

V gene TRBV2 combines with J gene TRBJ1-2; D not certain. The CDR3 has 13 amino acids. Trimming pared 4 bases from V and 1 base from J, leaving 7 bases between. Germline-derived CDR1 and CDR2 are SNHLY and FYNNEI. The CDR3 loop is CASSGNNNYGYTF. The DNA of the CDR3 is TGTGCCAGCAGTGGGAACAATAACTATGGCTACACCTTC. The complete variable domain, with remaining parts taken from reference TRBV2 and TRBJ1-2, reads EPEVTQTPSHQVTQMGQEVILRCVPISNHLYFYWYRQILGQKVEFLVSFYNNEISEKSEIFDDQFSVERPDGSNFTLKIRSTKLEDSAMYFCASSGNNNYGYTFGSGTRLTVV.

The rearrangement links TRBV6-1 to TRBJ2-7, with 9 bases aligning to TRBD1. Per germline, CDR1 MNHNS and CDR2 SASEGT. The CDR3 is 16 residues long. The V gene end was trimmed by 0 bases and the J gene end by 5 bases; junction bases not matched to a gene: 8. In DNA form, the CDR3 reads TGTGCCAGCAGTGAAGCTCTAGGACAGGGGCTAAACGAGCAGTACTTC. Protein sequence: CASSEALGQGLNEQYF.